This TCR beta chain stems from a study of blood T cell repertoires in COVID-19. Whole-study context: Specimens from acute and convalescent COVID-19 originated in the United States, Italy and Spain. From T cells, B-cell-depleted T cells, or PBMCs came the material, which was cDNA or gDNA.

In the study's own analysis: Reference gene primers were amplified, and this amplification served to estimate nucleated cell counts. Some clones are missing from TCRdb's copy, which holds only in-frame ones; the method was immunoSEQ multiplex PCR. The V and J calls and clone size were taken over from that table, and D and trimming were inferred from the DNA. The table has fewer than 130,000 clones, around 89% seen once. The clonotype was recovered from a woman aged 50 to 60 with acute or convalescent COVID-19. The sequencing sample was made of peripheral blood.

CDR3 nucleotides: TGTGCCAGCGCCGATCGCCGGGTCCGGGGGTCACCCCTCCACTTT. It translates to CASADRRVRGSPLHF. V gene TRBV3-1 (or the pseudogene TRBV3-2) combines with J gene TRBJ1-6; D may be TRBD1 (5 bases). Germline V CDR1 and CDR2: LGHDT, YNNKEL (reference sequence). The CDR3 totals 15 residues. Trimming took 8 bases from V and 10 from J, leaving 21 bases between them.